The 30 T cell receptor beta chains presented below share a single source sample, sequenced in a study of sequential checkpoint blockade in melanoma. The data were produced by immunoSEQ multiplex PCR, yet TCRdb's version contains in-frame clones alone and is incomplete. The sample carries roughly 20,000 clones, approximately 72% recorded once. Indicated treatment: randomized to nivolumab then ipilimumab (arm A) or the reverse (arm B). Sequencing used CD8+ T cells sorted from blood (inferred from file names), obtained from a patient given nivolumab and ipilimumab in sequence. Receptor source: a human donor with melanoma.

This sequence joins TRBV13 and TRBJ2-7, with 15 nucleotides matching TRBD2. CDR3 size: 17 residues. Looked up from germline, CDR1 is PRHDT and CDR2 is FYEKMQ (reference sequence). The V and J ends lost 4 bases and 3 bases, in that order; junction bases with no gene match: 7. The CDR3 loop reads CASSSGLAGGQNYEQYF. CDR3 sequence (DNA): TGTGCCAGCAGCTCGGGACTAGCGGGAGGTCAGAACTACGAGCAGTACTTC.

The rearrangement links TRBV6-1 to TRBJ1-3; D is undetermined. V was shortened by 2 bases and J by 4 bases, with 12 bases between the two germline ends. CDR3 size: 15 residues. The germline V gene has CDR1 MNHNS and CDR2 SASEGT. In DNA form, the CDR3 reads TGTGCCAGCAGTGAACGTCCAGCGGGGGGAAACACCATATATTTT. It codes for CASSERPAGGNTIYF.

This rearrangement joins TRBV27 to TRBJ1-2; weak D call: TRBD1 (5 bases). CDR1 MNHEY and CDR2 SMNVEV come from the germline V gene (reference sequence). V gave up 0 bases and J gave up 4 bases, with 18 bases separating them. This CDR3 contains 17 residues. Here the CDR3 reads CASSLSISGARAYGYTF. The CDR3 DNA reads TGTGCCAGCAGTTTATCGATAAGCGGGGCCAGGGCCTATGGCTACACCTTC.

The chain uses TRBV10-3 and TRBJ1-2, with TRBD1 identical over 12 bases. Germline lookup yields CDR1 ENHRY and CDR2 SYGVKD. The V gene end was trimmed by 1 base and the J gene end by 2 bases; junction bases not matched to a gene: 5. This CDR3 is built from 17 residues. The CDR3 DNA follows: TGTGCCATCAGTGAGTGGGGGACAGGGGGCGTCAACTATGGCTACACCTTC. It translates to CAISEWGTGGVNYGYTF.

The gene calls are TRBV11-3 and TRBJ1-2; D gene uncertain. From germline, CDR1 is SGHNT and CDR2 YENEEA. This CDR3 region has 13 residues. Trimming removed 1 base from V and 3 bases from J, with 6 bases in between. This chain's CDR3 is CASSLVPDYGYTF. CDR3 in DNA: TGTGCCAGCAGCTTAGTCCCGGACTATGGCTACACCTTC.

The chain links TRBV27 to TRBJ2-2; 9 bases align to TRBD1. Germline CDR1 is MNHEY and CDR2 is SMNVEV (reference sequence). V gave up 5 bases and J gave up 6 bases; unmatched junction bases: 4. This CDR3 comprises 14 residues. This chain's CDR3 is CASSHHRGPGELFF. The DNA for the CDR3 is TGTGCCAGCAGTCACCACAGGGGGCCCGGGGAGCTGTTTTTT.

This chain joins TRBV11-2 and TRBJ2-7, with TRBD2 matching 8 bases. The junction had 7 bases not matched to a gene; V was cut back by 1 base and J by 2 bases. The CDR3 covers 16 residues. Germline assignment: CDR1 SGHAT and CDR2 FQNNGV. The CDR3, as DNA: TGTGCCAGCAGCTTAGTAGGCGGTAGCGGGGCCTACGAGCAGTACTTC. Protein: CASSLVGGSGAYEQYF.

V usage is TRBV11-3 and J usage is TRBJ1-5; no reliable D call. The CDR3 sequence is 15 residues long. Germline CDR1 is SGHNT and CDR2 is YENEEA. Trimming left V 1 base short and J 3 bases short, with 10 bases between. The CDR3 DNA is TGTGCCAGCAGCTTAGTCAGTGCAATCAATCAGCCCCAGCATTTT. This codes for CASSLVSAINQPQHF.

This clone was counted once. The CDR3 protein is CASSPRTGGDEQYF. CDR3 DNA: TGTGCCAGCAGCCCGCGGACAGGGGGGGACGAGCAGTACTTC. This chain connects TRBV9 to TRBJ2-7, with 10 nucleotides matching TRBD1. The germline V gene has CDR1 SGDLS and CDR2 YYNGEE. The junction had 6 bases not matched to a gene; V was cut back by 4 bases and J by 5 bases. The CDR3 spans 14 residues.

The chain uses TRBV9 and TRBJ2-3; TRBD2 matches at 10 bases. The CDR3 spans 15 residues. V lost 3 bases, J lost 6 bases, and 7 bases stayed unmatched. Germline V gene sequence: CDR1 SGDLS, CDR2 YYNGEE. The CDR3 sequence is CASSGSGRGFDTQYF. The CDR3 DNA is TGTGCCAGCAGCGGGAGCGGGAGGGGGTTCGATACGCAGTATTTT.

This chain links TRBV11-2 with TRBJ2-7, with 12 bases aligning to TRBD1. The germline CDR1 and CDR2 sequences are SGHAT and FQNNGV. CDR3 length equals 17 residues. V was clipped by 7 bases and J by 3 bases; unmatched bases: 13. The CDR3 DNA reads as TGTGCCAGCACCGAGACCGGGACAGGGGGCGCGGGCTACGAGCAGTACTTC. Protein sequence: CASTETGTGGAGYEQYF.

The rearrangement uses TRBV6-1 and TRBJ2-5; no clear D. CDR1 MNHNS and CDR2 SASEGT come from the germline V gene. This CDR3 is built from 14 residues. With 2 bases removed from V and 5 bases from J, the gap between germline ends came to 12 bases. CDR3 region: CASSEYAEKETQYF. The CDR3 coding sequence is TGTGCCAGCAGTGAATACGCGGAAAAGGAGACCCAGTACTTC.

The table lists this clone with a count of one. The rearrangement joins TRBV7-3 to TRBJ1-2; 7 bases align to TRBD1. Trimming cost V 2 bases and J 7 bases; bases outside gene matches: 13. Germline V lookup: CDR1 SGHTA, CDR2 FQGTGA. The CDR3 consists of 16 residues. The CDR3 sequence: CASSLDLETGRSGYTF. CDR3 DNA sequence: TGTGCCAGCAGCTTAGATCTAGAGACAGGGCGGAGTGGCTACACCTTC.

The chain uses TRBV7-8 and TRBJ2-5; D is unresolved. The V gene lost 2 bases and the J gene lost 0 bases, with 16 bases spanning the gap. The germline V gene has CDR1 SGHVS and CDR2 FQNEAQ. The CDR3 extends over 17 amino acids. CDR3 coding DNA: TGTGCCAGCAGCTTAATCTTTCGGCCGGAGTACCAAGAGACCCAGTACTTC. Its protein is CASSLIFRPEYQETQYF.

The rearrangement links TRBV28 to TRBJ1-1; 10 bases align to TRBD1. Germline CDR1 MDHEN, CDR2 SYDVKM. V lost 0 bases and J lost 5; bases outside the gene matches: 9. The CDR3 loop spans 17 amino acids. The CDR3 DNA is TGTGCCAGCAGTTTATGGGTCGGGGGGACAGGGGTTACTGAAGCTTTCTTT. As protein: CASSLWVGGTGVTEAFF.

The V gene is TRBV6-5, the J gene TRBJ1-2; D is perhaps TRBD1 (5 bases). Germline V CDR1 and CDR2: MNHEY, SVGAGI. The CDR3 contains 14 residues. V lost 5 bases and J lost 6, with 16 bases in between. CDR3 nucleotides: TGTGCCAGCAGTCCGCAGGGTCCCTTGGATGGCTACACCTTC. Amino acid sequence: CASSPQGPLDGYTF.

This clone was seen only once. This chain connects TRBV28 to TRBJ1-4; 9 bases are shared with TRBD1. This CDR3 is built from 16 residues. V shed 0 bases and J 4 bases; nucleotides not matched to a gene: 3. Per the germline V gene, CDR1 is MDHEN and CDR2 is SYDVKM. The CDR3 bases are TGTGCCAGCAGTTTATGGGACAGGGGCCTTAATGAAAAACTGTTTTTT. Its translation: CASSLWDRGLNEKLFF. Full variable domain (outside the CDR3, taken from reference TRBV28 and TRBJ1-4): DVKVTQSSRYLVKRTGEKVFLECVQDMDHENMFWYRQDPGLGLRLIYFSYDVKMKEKGDIPEGYSVSREKKERFSLILESASTNQTSMYLCASSLWDRGLNEKLFFGSGTQLSVL.

The chain has TRBV28 and TRBJ2-7; D perhaps matches TRBD2 (5 bases). The V and J ends lost 3 bases and 0 bases respectively, with 15 bases between them. The V gene's germline CDR1 is MDHEN and CDR2 SYDVKM. The CDR3 has 16 residues. CDR3 protein: CASSFRERASSYEQYF. Written as DNA, the CDR3 is TGTGCCAGCAGTTTCCGGGAAAGGGCTAGCTCCTACGAGCAGTACTTC.

V and J are TRBV11-2 and TRBJ2-2; 13 bases are a match to TRBD2. There are 15 residues in the CDR3. The junction had 0 bases not matched to a gene; V was cut back by 2 bases and J by 6 bases. Germline CDR1 is SGHAT and CDR2 is FQNNGV. The CDR3 sequence is CASSLTSGGAGELFF. CDR3 sequence (DNA): TGTGCCAGCAGCTTAACTAGCGGGGGGGCCGGGGAGCTGTTTTTT.

The chain is built from TRBV9 and TRBJ2-1; no definite D call. Trimming removed 1 base at V and 0 bases at J, with 8 bases between. This CDR3 comprises 15 residues. The germline CDR1 and CDR2 sequences are SGDLS and YYNGEE. CDR3 in amino acids: CASSVTPSSYNEQFF. The CDR3 DNA reads TGTGCCAGCAGCGTAACCCCGAGCTCCTACAATGAGCAGTTCTTC. Using reference TRBV9 and TRBJ2-1 for the parts outside the CDR3, the full variable domain is DSGVTQTPKHLITATGQRVTLRCSPRSGDLSVYWYQQSLDQGLQFLIQYYNGEERAKGNILERFSAQQFPDLHSELNLSSLELGDSALYFCASSVTPSSYNEQFFGPGTRLTVL.

J is TRBJ1-6 and V is TRBV6-5, with D possibly matching TRBD1 (6 bases). V was cut by 8 bases and J by 8 bases, with 19 bases left in between. The CDR3 has 15 amino acids. The germline gives CDR1 MNHEY, CDR2 SVGAGI. CDR3 coding DNA: TGTGCCAGCGGCGGGCTTTCGGACAGTCATTCACCCCTCCACTTT. Its protein product is CASGGLSDSHSPLHF.

This clone appeared a few times. The chain is built from TRBV30 and TRBJ2-2, with 11 positions matching TRBD2. Germline trimming cut 4 bases from V and 3 bases from J; bases unmatched to any gene: 4. The CDR3 covers 15 residues. Per the germline V gene, CDR1 is GTSNPN and CDR2 is SVGIG (reference sequence). The CDR3 coding sequence is TGTGCCTGGACACTAGCGGGAGAGGACACCGGGGAGCTGTTTTTT. This codes for CAWTLAGEDTGELFF.

This clone was picked up a small number of times. The chain is built from TRBV15 and TRBJ1-5; 7 bases map to TRBD1. The V segment lost 6 bases and the J segment 6 bases; nucleotides outside the gene matches: 5. Germline V gene data show CDR1 as LNHNV and CDR2 as YYDKDF (reference sequence). The CDR3 is 13 amino acids. The chain's CDR3 is CATSAQGRQPQHF. The CDR3 DNA sequence: TGTGCCACCAGTGCACAGGGGCGTCAGCCCCAGCATTTT. The full variable domain, in which reference TRBV15 and TRBJ1-5 provide the parts outside the CDR3, is DAMVIQNPRYQVTQFGKPVTLSCSQTLNHNVMYWYQQKSSQAPKLLFHYYDKDFNNEADTPDNFQSRRPNTSFCFLDIRSPGLGDTAMYLCATSAQGRQPQHFGDGTRLSIL.

The V gene is TRBV5-6, the J gene TRBJ2-7; unclear D gene. Germline V gene data show CDR1 as SGHDT and CDR2 as YYEEEE. CDR3 length: 14 residues. V gave up 2 bases and J gave up 0 bases, with 9 bases separating them. The CDR3 DNA follows: TGTGCCAGCAGCTTTGCACACCACTCCTACGAGCAGTACTTC. Amino acids: CASSFAHHSYEQYF.

The V gene is TRBV7-9, the J gene TRBJ1-2; 11 nucleotides match TRBD1. This CDR3 region has 15 residues. The germline gives CDR1 SEHNR, CDR2 FQNEAQ (reference sequence). V gave up 2 bases and J gave up 4 bases; unmatched junction bases: 3. CDR3 DNA: TGTGCCAGCAGCTTAACAGGGACAGGGGGCTATGGCTACACCTTC. This gives the protein CASSLTGTGGYGYTF.

This sequence joins TRBV4-1 and TRBJ2-3, with 11 positions matching TRBD2. Germline loops: CDR1 MGHRA, CDR2 YSYEKL. V lost 10 bases and J lost 1; bases outside the gene matches: 7. The CDR3 has 15 residues. The DNA for the CDR3 is TGCGCCACCGGGGGACTAGCGGATGGCACAGATACGCAGTATTTT. Residues: CATGGLADGTDTQYF.

The chain uses TRBV2 and TRBJ2-7, with 8 bases fitting TRBD2. Germline V gene data show CDR1 as SNHLY and CDR2 as FYNNEI. CDR3 length: 16 residues. J lost 2 bases, V lost 6 bases, and 12 bases had no gene match. The CDR3, as DNA: TGTGCCAGCAGCGGGGGGGCTATCGGAACCCCCTACGAGCAGTACTTC. Its translation: CASSGGAIGTPYEQYF.

This clone appeared once. The chain has TRBV11-2 and TRBJ2-7, with TRBD1 as a possible D gene (6 bases). This CDR3 has 13 amino acids. Germline V lookup: CDR1 SGHAT, CDR2 FQNNGV. Trimming stripped 4 bases from V and 7 bases from J, with 14 bases between. CDR3 in amino acids: CASSWGTPVEQYF. The CDR3, as DNA: TGTGCCAGCAGCTGGGGGACACCCGTGGAGCAGTACTTC.

This chain's CDR3 is CASNKTGTGAYEQYF. CDR3 bases: TGTGCCAGCAATAAGACTGGGACAGGGGCCTACGAGCAGTACTTC. V is TRBV6-7 and J is TRBJ2-7; 10 bases align to TRBD1. TRBV6-7 is known as an ORF, though its function is uncertain. This CDR3 is 15 amino acids long. J lost 2 bases, V lost 7 bases, and 8 bases had no gene match.

V gene TRBV27 combines with J gene TRBJ2-7; a possible D gene is TRBD2 (5 bases). Trimming removed 4 bases from V and 7 bases from J, with 11 bases in between. Per germline, CDR1 MNHEY and CDR2 SMNVEV (reference sequence). This CDR3 is 12 amino acids long. The DNA of the CDR3 is TGTGCCAGCAGTTCTAGCACTTTGGAGCAGTACTTC. Translation: CASSSSTLEQYF.